These 5 T cell receptor beta chains came from one sample sequenced in a study of PD-1 blockade in classical Hodgkin lymphoma (dated by TCRdb to 2019 to 2021). The time point tag for this specimen amounts to: cycle 1 day 1 (C1D1), immediately before nivolumab initiation. All trial patients had relapsed after autologous stem cell transplantation, with cohorts A, B and C differing in prior brentuximab vedotin exposure. Library preparation used the immunoSEQ multiplex PCR assay. Held by TCRdb, this immuneACCESS table contains in-frame sequences only and omits some clones. Under half of the omission traces to an unresolved V gene where checked; the cause of the rest is unknown. The sample table lists tens of thousands of clones, 90% of them with a count of one. 9.7% of the sample belongs to the ten largest clones. This specimen consisted of peripheral blood mononuclear cells (PBMCs), obtained at baseline. The receptor source for this set is a human donor with classical Hodgkin lymphoma.

This clone is a singleton in its sample. The genes are TRBV6-1 and TRBJ1-1; no reliable D call. The CDR3 is made up of 15 amino acids. V shed 1 base and J shed 1 base, with 10 bases lying between them. Germline CDR1 and CDR2: MNHNS and SASEGT. The CDR3 DNA reads as TGTGCCAGCAGTGAAGTTGGGATGAGGAACACTGAAGCTTTCTTT. This gives the protein CASSEVGMRNTEAFF.

The chain couples TRBV5-1 to TRBJ2-1; 7 bases agree with TRBD2. Per germline, CDR1 SGHRS and CDR2 YFSETQ. The CDR3 is 16 residues long. With 1 base clipped from V and 8 bases from J, the junction kept 12 bases outside the gene matches. The DNA of the CDR3 is TGCGCCAGCAGCTTGACGTGGGAGGGCCGTAACCATGAGCAGTTCTTC. Protein sequence: CASSLTWEGRNHEQFF.

The chain joins TRBV9 to TRBJ2-5; no definite D call. V lost 3 bases to trimming and J lost 0 bases, with 18 bases between them. The germline gives CDR1 SGDLS, CDR2 YYNGEE. The CDR3 has 17 residues. This chain's CDR3 is CASSAHTYAGYQETQYF. The DNA for the CDR3 is TGTGCCAGCAGCGCGCATACCTACGCCGGGTACCAAGAGACCCAGTACTTC. The complete variable domain, with remaining parts taken from reference TRBV9 and TRBJ2-5, reads DSGVTQTPKHLITATGQRVTLRCSPRSGDLSVYWYQQSLDQGLQFLIQYYNGEERAKGNILERFSAQQFPDLHSELNLSSLELGDSALYFCASSAHTYAGYQETQYFGPGTRLLVL.

V usage is TRBV7-3 and J usage is TRBJ2-3; tentative D call: TRBD1 (7 bases). CDR1 is SGHTA, CDR2 FQGTGA, per germline. The CDR3 covers 14 residues. V lost 5 bases and J lost 0, with 9 bases in between. The CDR3 loop is CASSAGGSTDTQYF. The CDR3 DNA is TGTGCCAGCAGCGCAGGGGGGAGCACAGATACGCAGTATTTT.

J is TRBJ1-5 and V is TRBV19; the match to TRBD1 covers 7 bases. CDR3 length: 14 amino acids. V dropped 5 bases and J dropped 6; count of bases not matched to a gene: 7. Germline values: CDR1 LNHDA, CDR2 SQIVND (reference sequence). The CDR3 bases are TGTGCCAGTAGTTTCGACAGGGTGGGTCAGCCCCAGCATTTT. Protein: CASSFDRVGQPQHF.